The rows below give T cell receptor beta chains drawn from one sample of a study of blood T cell repertoires in COVID-19. TCRdb's copy holds only in-frame clones and misses some; the assay was immunoSEQ multiplex PCR. The sample has some 170,000 clones, roughly 87% seen once; the top ten hold under 5%. Sequencing was carried out using peripheral blood. The receptors here all came from a woman aged 55-69 years who had recovered from COVID-19. CDR3s include the opening cysteine and the closing phenylalanine or tryptophan. D genes are given only for firm matches. Part of the rows lack a size; the others show once, few, many or a class for expanded clones.

j_call d_call cdr3_length clone_size v_call cdr3_nt cdr3_aa
TRBJ1-4 . 17 once TRBV19 TGTGCCAGTAGTATGTTGGCCCTCACTCCCAGGCGTGAAAAACTGTTTTTT CASSMLALTPRREKLFF
TRBJ2-3 TRBD1 17 . TRBV28 TGTGCCAGCAGTTTGGGGACAGGGGCTCCCCGGGGATATACGCAGTATTTT CASSLGTGAPRGYTQYF
TRBJ2-3 . 14 . TRBV5-4 TGTGCCAGCAGCTCGCCCCCCGGGGTGGATACGCAGTATTTT CASSSPPGVDTQYF
TRBJ2-3 TRBD2 14 . TRBV30 TGTGCCTGGAGTGGGGGGGGAATCACAGATACGCAGTATTTT CAWSGGGITDTQYF
TRBJ2-2 TRBD2 15 . TRBV5-1 TGCGCCAGCAGCTTGGGACTAGCGGGGGCCGGGGAGCTGTTTTTT CASSLGLAGAGELFF
TRBJ1-6 TRBD1 14 . TRBV5-1 TGCGCCAGCGCACAGGGGATACTTAATTCACCCCTCCACTTT CASAQGILNSPLHF
TRBJ1-1 . 15 once TRBV5-1 TGCGCCAGCAGAATGGACGGTCAGGGGCACACTGAAGCTTTCTTT CASRMDGQGHTEAFF
TRBJ2-1 TRBD1 15 . TRBV7-2 TGTGCCAGCAGCAAGGACAGGGCGTCCTACAATGAGCAGTTCTTC CASSKDRASYNEQFF
TRBJ2-7 TRBD1 15 . TRBV28 TGTGCCAGCAGTGCCTCACCGGGACAGGGATACGAGCAGTACTTC CASSASPGQGYEQYF
TRBJ1-6 . 15 . TRBV9 TGTGCCAGAGGTATAGAGGTCCCCCGAAATTCACCCCTCCACTTT CARGIEVPRNSPLHF
TRBJ2-5 . 12 once TRBV29-1 TGCAGCGTTGGTCCAGGACAAGAGACCCAGTACTTC CSVGPGQETQYF
TRBJ2-1 . 14 . TRBV27 TGTGCCAGCAGTTTAAAGGGGACACGGGCTGAGCAGTTCTTC CASSLKGTRAEQFF
TRBJ2-1 TRBD2 13 . TRBV2 TGTGCCAGCAGCCTCGTCGCGAGCGGGGTGCAGTTCTTC CASSLVASGVQFF
TRBJ1-2 TRBD1 14 . TRBV5-4 TGTGCCAGCAGCAAACAGGGGGACCCCAGTGGCTACACCTTC CASSKQGDPSGYTF
TRBJ2-1 TRBD2 15 . TRBV10-1 TGCGCCAGCAGTCTTAGCGGGGGGCCCTTAGGTGAGCAGTTCTTC CASSLSGGPLGEQFF
TRBJ2-2 . 17 . TRBV27 TGTGCCAGCACCTTGGATGGTCGGGGAGGGGGCACCGGGGAGCTGTTTTTT CASTLDGRGGGTGELFF
TRBJ1-5 . 14 . TRBV6-5 TGTGCCAGCAGCCTCGGACAGAGCAATCAGCCCCAGCATTTT CASSLGQSNQPQHF
TRBJ2-1 . 16 . TRBV6-1 TGTGCCAGCAGTGCCCAGCCTAGGGGCCCCTACAATGAGCAGTTCTTC CASSAQPRGPYNEQFF
TRBJ1-2 TRBD1 11 . TRBV29-1 TGCAGCGTGGAGGGGGCAGATGGCTACACCTTC CSVEGADGYTF
TRBJ1-1 TRBD1 13 . TRBV6-5 TGTGCCAGCACCACGACACAGGGGACTGAAGCTTTCTTT CASTTTQGTEAFF
TRBJ2-2 TRBD1 17 . TRBV24-1 TGTGCCACCGGAGAACTTATCGGGACAGGGGATCCCGGGGAGCTGTTTTTT CATGELIGTGDPGELFF
TRBJ2-7 . 14 . TRBV28 TGTGCCAGCAGTTTGACACAGCGGTCCTACGAGCAGTACTTC CASSLTQRSYEQYF